This entry features one T cell receptor beta chain sequence. The antigen is not known. V was trimmed by 8 bases and J by 3 bases, leaving 17 bases between them. The length of the CDR3 is 14 residues. Germline assignment: CDR1 SNHLY and CDR2 FYNNEI. The data stem from a study of cytomegalovirus exposure and HLA in healthy donors. Looking at the study overall: Per a later analysis, the roughly 700 first-cohort and fewer than 150 validation repertoires shared one platform. Study-level points and caveats: The tendency of first-cohort TCR clusters to co-occur in the approximately 120 validation repertoires was identified by a subsequent analysis. Cytomegalovirus-associated status was assigned to more than 150 TCR beta chains.

The protocol was immunoSEQ multiplex PCR, while the TCRdb copy is restricted to in-frame clones and leaves out a portion. The sample contains 97,000 or so clones, roughly 90% of which appear only once. Sequencing was done on a sample of PBMCs. The chain couples TRBV2 to TRBJ2-7; TRBD2 is a possible D gene (6 bases). The receptor comes from a man younger than 35 in good health and CMV-seropositive. The CDR3 nucleotides are TGTGCCAGCCAATCGGGAAGGGGAGGCTACGAGCAGTACTTC. Translating gives CASQSGRGGYEQYF.